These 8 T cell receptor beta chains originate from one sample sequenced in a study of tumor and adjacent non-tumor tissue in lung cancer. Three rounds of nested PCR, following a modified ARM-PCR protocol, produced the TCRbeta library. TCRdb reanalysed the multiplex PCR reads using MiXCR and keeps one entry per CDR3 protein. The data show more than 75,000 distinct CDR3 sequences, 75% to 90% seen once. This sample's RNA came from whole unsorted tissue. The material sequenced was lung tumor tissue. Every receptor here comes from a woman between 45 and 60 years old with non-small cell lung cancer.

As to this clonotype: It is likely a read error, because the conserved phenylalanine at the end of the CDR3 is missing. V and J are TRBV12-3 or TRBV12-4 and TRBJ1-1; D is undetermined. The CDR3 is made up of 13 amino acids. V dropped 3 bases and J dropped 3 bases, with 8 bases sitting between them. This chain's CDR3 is CASSFWGDTEAFI. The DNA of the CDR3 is TGTGCCAGCAGTTTTTGGGGAGACACTGAAGCTTTCATT.

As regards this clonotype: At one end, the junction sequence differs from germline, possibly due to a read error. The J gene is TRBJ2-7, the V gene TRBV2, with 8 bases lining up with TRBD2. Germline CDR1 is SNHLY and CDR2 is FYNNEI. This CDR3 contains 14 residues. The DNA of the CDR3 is TGCGCCAGCAGTGGCGGGAGGACACCCTACGAGCAGTACTTC. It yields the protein CASSGGRTPYEQYF.

The CDR3 here is CASSTQSIGANVLTF. CDR3 bases: TGTGCCAGCAGTACCCAATCTATTGGGGCCAACGTCCTGACTTTC. The chain carries TRBV6-1 and TRBJ2-6; D unclear. There are 15 residues in the CDR3. V lost 5 bases and J lost 3, with 11 bases in between. The germline CDR1 and CDR2 sequences are MNHNS and SASEGT.

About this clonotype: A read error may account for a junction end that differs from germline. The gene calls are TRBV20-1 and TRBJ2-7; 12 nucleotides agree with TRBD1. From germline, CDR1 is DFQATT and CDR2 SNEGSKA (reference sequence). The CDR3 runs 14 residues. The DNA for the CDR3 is TGCAGTACTGAGCCCGGGACAGGGGGCTACCAGCAGTACTTC. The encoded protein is CSTEPGTGGYQQYF.

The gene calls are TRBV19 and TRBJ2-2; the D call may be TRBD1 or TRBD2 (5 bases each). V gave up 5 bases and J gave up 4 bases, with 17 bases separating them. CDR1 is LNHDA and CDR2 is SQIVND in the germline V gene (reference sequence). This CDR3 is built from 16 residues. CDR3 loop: CASSSKRRGTTGELFF. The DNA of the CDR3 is TGTGCCAGTAGTTCAAAAAGGAGAGGGACCACCGGGGAGCTGTTTTTT.

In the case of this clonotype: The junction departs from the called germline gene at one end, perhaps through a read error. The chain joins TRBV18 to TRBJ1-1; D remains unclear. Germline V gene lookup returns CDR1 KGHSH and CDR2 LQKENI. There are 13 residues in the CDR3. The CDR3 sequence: CANSSPRELEAFF. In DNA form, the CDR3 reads TGTGCCAACTCATCACCGCGTGAGCTTGAAGCTTTCTTT.

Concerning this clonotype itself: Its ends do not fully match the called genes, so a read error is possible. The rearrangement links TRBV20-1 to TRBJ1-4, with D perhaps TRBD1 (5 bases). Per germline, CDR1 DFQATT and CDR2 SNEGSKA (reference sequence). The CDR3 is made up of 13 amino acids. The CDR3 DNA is TGCAGTGCGAGAACAGGTCTTAATGAAAGACTGTTTTTT. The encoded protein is CSARTGLNERLFF.

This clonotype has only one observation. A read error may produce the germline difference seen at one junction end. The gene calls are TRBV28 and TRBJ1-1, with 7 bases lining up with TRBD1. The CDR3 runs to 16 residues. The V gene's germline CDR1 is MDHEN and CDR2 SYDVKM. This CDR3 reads CSSSDKRQGRYTEAFF. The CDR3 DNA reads TGTTCCAGCAGTGATAAACGACAGGGACGGTACACTGAAGCTTTCTTT.